Listed here are 30 T cell receptor beta chains from one sample, sequenced in a study of blood T cell repertoires in COVID-19. Only in-frame clones appear in the TCRdb table, and some are missing; sequencing was by immunoSEQ multiplex PCR. Of about 180,000 clones listed, under 90% are singletons. The material sequenced was peripheral blood. The receptors here all came from a human donor in a cohort sampled during active COVID-19.

The table lists this clone with a count of one. As DNA, the CDR3 is TGTGCCAGTAGTATCAGCAGGCAAATCGGCGAGCAGTACTTC. Translating it yields CASSISRQIGEQYF. V gene TRBV19 combines with J gene TRBJ2-7; D not resolved. Germline V CDR1 and CDR2: LNHDA, SQIVND (reference sequence). Trimming cost V 3 bases and J 6 bases, with 15 bases left between them. The CDR3 sequence is 14 residues long.

This rearrangement joins TRBV4-1 to TRBJ2-7; tentative D call: TRBD1 (6 bases). This CDR3 is 16 amino acids long. V lost 3 bases to trimming and J lost 2 bases, with 17 bases between them. Germline assignment: CDR1 MGHRA and CDR2 YSYEKL. The CDR3 nucleotides read TGCGCCAGCAGCCAGGGTGAATATCGACAGGCCTACGAGCAGTACTTC. Translated, it gives CASSQGEYRQAYEQYF.

The chain joins TRBV15 to TRBJ2-7, with D tentatively TRBD2 (6 bases). Germline-derived CDR1 and CDR2 are LNHNV and YYDKDF (reference sequence). Trimming stripped 0 bases from V and 1 base from J, with 10 bases between. The length of the CDR3 is 15 residues. This CDR3 is CATSRDPGGSYEQYF. Here the CDR3 DNA reads TGTGCCACCAGCAGAGACCCCGGGGGTTCCTACGAGCAGTACTTC.

CDR3 nucleotides: TGTGCCAGCAGGAGCTCCTATAATTCACCCCTCCACTTT. Translated, it gives CASRSSYNSPLHF. The chain employs TRBV6-5 and TRBJ1-6; D gene unclear. The CDR3 runs 13 residues. Germline assignment: CDR1 MNHEY and CDR2 SVGAGI. Deletions cut 6 bases from V and 0 bases from J, with 3 bases between.

This sequence joins TRBV18 and TRBJ2-2; tentatively, D is TRBD2 (6 bases). CDR3 length: 14 amino acids. Germline values: CDR1 KGHSH, CDR2 LQKENI. The ends were cut back, 2 bases at V and 2 bases at J, with 6 bases in the middle. This CDR3 reads CASSPGTNTGELFF. The CDR3 DNA reads as TGTGCCAGCTCACCAGGGACTAACACCGGGGAGCTGTTTTTT.

The chain links TRBV2 to TRBJ1-2, with 12 bases fitting TRBD1. This CDR3 has 17 residues. Germline V gene data show CDR1 as SNHLY and CDR2 as FYNNEI. V was pared by 3 bases and J by 2 bases, with 7 bases of the junction left unmatched. CDR3 in DNA: TGTGCCAGCAGTGAGGGGACAGGGGGCGCGTCGAACTATGGCTACACCTTC. This codes for CASSEGTGGASNYGYTF.

The chain has TRBV2 and TRBJ2-7; D remains unclear. Germline CDR1 is SNHLY and CDR2 is FYNNEI. The CDR3 loop spans 11 amino acids. The ends were cut back, 5 bases at V and 3 bases at J, with 5 bases in the middle. CDR3 loop: CASSSYYEQYF. The CDR3 DNA reads as TGTGCCAGCAGTTCGTACTACGAGCAGTACTTC.

The chain is built from TRBV7-9 and TRBJ2-7; 10 bases match TRBD2. V dropped 1 base and J dropped 3; count of bases not matched to a gene: 9. CDR1 is SEHNR, CDR2 FQNEAQ, per germline (reference sequence). This CDR3 comprises 17 residues. The CDR3 DNA reads TGTGCCAGCAGCTTAGAATCGGGAGCGGGGGGGGACTACGAGCAGTACTTC. Its protein is CASSLESGAGGDYEQYF.

This chain uses TRBV3-1 (or the pseudogene TRBV3-2) with TRBJ1-5, with D possibly matching TRBD1 (5 bases). V was cut by 4 bases and J by 0 bases, with 13 bases left in between. Germline loops: CDR1 LGHDT, CDR2 YNNKEL (reference sequence). This CDR3 spans 16 amino acids. The CDR3 DNA sequence: TGTGCCAGCAGCCCTAGGGGTTCTTATAGCAATCAGCCCCAGCATTTT. This translates into CASSPRGSYSNQPQHF.

This sequence joins TRBV7-9 and TRBJ2-3, with D possibly TRBD2 on 6 matching bases. V was trimmed by 0 bases and J by 5 bases, leaving 6 bases between them. Germline CDR1 SEHNR, CDR2 FQNEAQ (reference sequence). CDR3 length: 13 amino acids. The DNA of the CDR3 is TGTGCCAGCAGCTTAGCGGGAGGAGATACGCAGTATTTT. It translates to CASSLAGGDTQYF.

The chain recombines TRBV5-1 with TRBJ2-2; possible D gene TRBD1, 5 bases. Trimming shortened V by 2 bases and J by 7 bases, and 12 bases separated the two germline ends. CDR1 is SGHRS, CDR2 YFSETQ, per germline. The CDR3 is made up of 14 amino acids. CDR3: CASSFTGSSGELFF. CDR3 coding DNA: TGCGCCAGCAGCTTCACAGGTTCCAGCGGGGAGCTGTTTTTT.

DNA for the CDR3: TGTGCCAGCAGTGAATACAGACTTAACACCGGGGAGCTGTTTTTT. This translates into CASSEYRLNTGELFF. V is TRBV25-1 and J is TRBJ2-2; D is unclear. Trimming took off 0 bases at V and 2 bases at J, with 7 bases between the two ends. The germline gives CDR1 MGHDK, CDR2 SYGVNS. The CDR3 length is 15 residues.

V usage is TRBV27 and J usage is TRBJ2-1; D call uncertain. CDR3 length equals 13 residues. V lost 3 bases and J lost 5, with 8 bases in between. Germline loops: CDR1 MNHEY, CDR2 SMNVEV (reference sequence). CDR3 DNA: TGTGCCAGCAGTTTGGGCGTCGACAATGAGCAGTTCTTC. Its protein product is CASSLGVDNEQFF.

V and J are TRBV10-1 and TRBJ2-2; D is unresolved. Germline CDR1 is WNHNN and CDR2 is SYGVQD (reference sequence). The CDR3 is 12 residues long. Between the trimmed V and J ends, which lost 8 bases and 2 bases, there was a span of 6 bases. CDR3 DNA sequence: TGCGCCAGCGGCAGTAACACCGGGGAGCTGTTTTTT. Its translation is CASGSNTGELFF.

The rearrangement joins TRBV28 to TRBJ2-3; 14 bases fit TRBD2. The junction had 10 bases not matched to a gene; V was cut back by 8 bases and J by 0 bases. This CDR3 contains 18 residues. CDR1 is MDHEN and CDR2 is SYDVKM in the germline V gene. CDR3 protein: CASAMGTSGGPSTDTQYF. DNA for the CDR3: TGTGCCAGCGCAATGGGGACTAGCGGGGGACCTAGCACAGATACGCAGTATTTT.

CDR3 nucleotide sequence: TGTGCCAGCAGTGCACCTGCGGGGGGGGGTGCTAATGAGCAGTTCTTC. It is translated as CASSAPAGGGANEQFF. V usage is TRBV2 and J usage is TRBJ2-1, with 9 bases aligning to TRBD2. The J segment lost 7 bases and the V segment lost 4 bases, leaving 11 bases of the junction unmatched. The CDR3 is 16 amino acids. Germline values: CDR1 SNHLY, CDR2 FYNNEI. The whole variable domain, filled in from reference TRBV2 and TRBJ2-1, reads EPEVTQTPSHQVTQMGQEVILRCVPISNHLYFYWYRQILGQKVEFLVSFYNNEISEKSEIFDDQFSVERPDGSNFTLKIRSTKLEDSAMYFCASSAPAGGGANEQFFGPGTRLTVL.

The chain employs TRBV2 and TRBJ1-5; 7 bases align to TRBD1. V lost 6 bases and J lost 5; bases outside the gene matches: 4. Germline loops: CDR1 SNHLY, CDR2 FYNNEI. This CDR3 has 13 amino acids. This chain's CDR3 is CASRADRDQPQHF. CDR3 DNA sequence: TGTGCCAGCAGGGCAGACAGGGATCAGCCCCAGCATTTT.

In its sample, this clone was seen once. V usage is TRBV15 and J usage is TRBJ2-7, with D possibly TRBD1 on 5 matching bases. V was clipped by 0 bases and J by 2 bases, with 11 bases between them. Germline V gives CDR1 LNHNV, CDR2 YYDKDF (reference sequence). The CDR3 sequence is 15 residues long. The CDR3 DNA reads TGTGCCACCAGCAGAGACAGGGCCAGGGCCTACGAGCAGTACTTC. Protein: CATSRDRARAYEQYF.

The rearrangement joins TRBV2 to TRBJ1-4, with 7 bases matching TRBD1. The CDR3 covers 16 residues. Trimming removed 8 bases from V and 0 bases from J; junction bases left unmatched: 9. The germline CDR1 and CDR2 sequences are SNHLY and FYNNEI. The CDR3 here is CASRRDRYTTNEKLFF. The CDR3 DNA is TGTGCCAGCCGGAGGGACAGATACACAACTAATGAAAAACTGTTTTTT.

This sequence joins TRBV3-1 (or the pseudogene TRBV3-2) and TRBJ2-3; 9 nucleotides match TRBD2. J gave up 2 bases and V 0 bases, and 3 bases lay outside the gene matches. There are 16 residues in the CDR3. The germline V gene has CDR1 LGHDT and CDR2 YNNKEL (reference sequence). The CDR3 protein is CASSQEASGVTDTQYF. CDR3 bases: TGTGCCAGCAGCCAAGAGGCTAGCGGGGTCACAGATACGCAGTATTTT.

In this sample, this clone turned up many times. The genes are TRBV19 and TRBJ1-1; no clear D gene. Germline CDR1 and CDR2: LNHDA and SQIVND (reference sequence). The CDR3 consists of 12 residues. The V gene lost 11 bases and the J gene lost 2 bases, with 12 bases spanning the gap. The CDR3 loop is CAVLVDNTEAFF. The CDR3 DNA reads as TGTGCCGTACTAGTGGATAACACTGAAGCTTTCTTT.

This clone was counted many times. This chain links TRBV7-2 with TRBJ1-6; D gene uncertain. Trimming removed 1 base from V and 5 bases from J, with 9 bases in between. Germline V CDR1 and CDR2: SGHTA, FQGNSA. There are 15 residues in the CDR3. The CDR3 nucleotides read TGTGCCAGCAGCTTAGACGGGAGTGATAATTCACCCCTCCACTTT. Protein product: CASSLDGSDNSPLHF.

The chain links TRBV19 to TRBJ1-1; possible D gene TRBD1, 6 bases. Germline V gene sequence: CDR1 LNHDA, CDR2 SQIVND (reference sequence). This CDR3 spans 16 amino acids. V was cut by 5 bases and J by 7 bases, with 23 bases left in between. The CDR3 DNA reads as TGTGCCAGTAGTGTAACCCTGGACAGAAACTACCTTGAAGCTTTCTTT. Its translation: CASSVTLDRNYLEAFF.

This clone was counted a single time. V and J are TRBV3-1 (or the pseudogene TRBV3-2) and TRBJ2-4; 10 bases agree with TRBD2. The CDR3 is 16 residues long. Trimming at V came to 0 bases and at J to 7 bases, leaving 6 bases not matched to a gene. From germline, CDR1 is LGHDT and CDR2 YNNKEL (reference sequence). The CDR3 DNA reads TGTGCCAGCAGCCAAGAGAGCGGGGGGGCTTGGAACATTCAGTACTTC. Amino acid sequence: CASSQESGGAWNIQYF.

The chain has TRBV6-5 and TRBJ2-3; TRBD2 aligns across 9 bases. Losses at the gene ends were 8 bases for V and 1 base for J; bases not matched to a gene: 7. Germline V lookup: CDR1 MNHEY, CDR2 SVGAGI. CDR3 size: 15 residues. In DNA, the CDR3 is TGTGCCAGCGGGGCAGCGGGGGGAGGCACAGATACGCAGTATTTT. The encoded protein is CASGAAGGGTDTQYF.

Concerning this clone itself: This sample also contains other DNA sequences that code for the same CDR3. The chain has TRBV12-3 or TRBV12-4 and TRBJ2-5; 9 bases fit TRBD2. After removal of 5 bases from V and 5 bases from J, the junction contained 3 bases not matched to a gene. This CDR3 has 13 amino acids. The CDR3 spells CASSLGLAETQYF. The CDR3, as DNA: TGTGCCAGCAGTCTGGGACTAGCTGAGACCCAGTACTTC.

The rearrangement uses TRBV6-5 and TRBJ2-5, with TRBD1 identical over 9 bases. J gave up 5 bases and V 2 bases, and 6 bases lay outside the gene matches. The CDR3 length is 15 residues. Germline CDR1 and CDR2: MNHEY and SVGAGI. The CDR3 loop reads CASSYQAGQGETQYF. The CDR3 DNA sequence: TGTGCCAGCAGTTACCAAGCGGGACAGGGCGAGACCCAGTACTTC.

The chain carries TRBV20-1 and TRBJ1-2; no reliable D call. The CDR3 contains 10 residues. Trimming cost V 6 bases and J 7 bases, with 9 bases left between them. Germline V CDR1 and CDR2: DFQATT, SNEGSKA (reference sequence). The CDR3 region is CSALAGGYTF. For the CDR3, the DNA is TGCAGTGCCCTGGCGGGTGGCTACACCTTC.

The rearrangement uses TRBV2 and TRBJ2-1; 12 bases align to TRBD2. J gave up 10 bases and V 6 bases, and 7 bases lay outside the gene matches. The CDR3 is 14 amino acids. CDR1 and CDR2 from the germline V gene are SNHLY and FYNNEI. Written as DNA, the CDR3 is TGTGCCAGCAGGAGGACTAGCGGGGTTGAGGAGCAGTTCTTC. Encoded protein: CASRRTSGVEEQFF.

V and J are TRBV6-5 and TRBJ2-1, with 11 bases matching TRBD2. The J segment lost 4 bases and the V segment lost 6 bases, leaving 5 bases of the junction unmatched. This CDR3 is built from 15 residues. Per germline, CDR1 MNHEY and CDR2 SVGAGI. CDR3 loop: CASSLAGGPYNEQFF. DNA of the CDR3: TGTGCCAGCAGCCTAGCGGGGGGACCGTACAATGAGCAGTTCTTC.